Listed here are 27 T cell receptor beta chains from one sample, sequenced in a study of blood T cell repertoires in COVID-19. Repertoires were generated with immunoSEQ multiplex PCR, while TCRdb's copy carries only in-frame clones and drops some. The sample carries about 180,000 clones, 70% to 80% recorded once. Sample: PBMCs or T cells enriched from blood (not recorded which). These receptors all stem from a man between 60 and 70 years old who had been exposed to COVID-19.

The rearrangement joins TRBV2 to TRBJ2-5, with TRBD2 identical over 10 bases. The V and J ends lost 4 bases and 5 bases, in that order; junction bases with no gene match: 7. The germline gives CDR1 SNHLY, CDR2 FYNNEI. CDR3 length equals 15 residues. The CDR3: CASSAASGSWETQYF. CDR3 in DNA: TGTGCCAGCAGTGCCGCTAGCGGGAGTTGGGAGACCCAGTACTTC. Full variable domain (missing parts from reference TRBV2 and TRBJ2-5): EPEVTQTPSHQVTQMGQEVILRCVPISNHLYFYWYRQILGQKVEFLVSFYNNEISEKSEIFDDQFSVERPDGSNFTLKIRSTKLEDSAMYFCASSAASGSWETQYFGPGTRLLVL.

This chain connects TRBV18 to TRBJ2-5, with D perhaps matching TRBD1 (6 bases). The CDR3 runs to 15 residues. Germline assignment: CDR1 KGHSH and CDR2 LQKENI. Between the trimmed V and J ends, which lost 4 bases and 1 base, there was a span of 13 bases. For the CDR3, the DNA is TGTGCCAGCTCACAACCAGACAGGACCCAAGAGACCCAGTACTTC. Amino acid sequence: CASSQPDRTQETQYF.

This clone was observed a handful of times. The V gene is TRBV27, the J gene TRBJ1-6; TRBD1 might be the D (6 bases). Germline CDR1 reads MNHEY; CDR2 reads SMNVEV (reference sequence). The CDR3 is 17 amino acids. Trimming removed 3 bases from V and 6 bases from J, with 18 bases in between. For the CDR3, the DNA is TGTGCCAGCAGTTTCCTTATGTTGACAGGATTTAATTCACCCCTCCACTTT. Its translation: CASSFLMLTGFNSPLHF.

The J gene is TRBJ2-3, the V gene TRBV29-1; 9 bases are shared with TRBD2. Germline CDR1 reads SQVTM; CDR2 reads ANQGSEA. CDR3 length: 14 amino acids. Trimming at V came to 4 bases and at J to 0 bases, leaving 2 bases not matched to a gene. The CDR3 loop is CSVGLAASTDTQYF. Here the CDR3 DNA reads TGCAGCGTTGGACTAGCGGCCAGCACAGATACGCAGTATTTT.

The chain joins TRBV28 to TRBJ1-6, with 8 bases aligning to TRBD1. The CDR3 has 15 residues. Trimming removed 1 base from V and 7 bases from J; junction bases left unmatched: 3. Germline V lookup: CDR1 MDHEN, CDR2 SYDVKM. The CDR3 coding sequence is TGTGCCAGCAGTTTATCCCGGACAGGGAATTCACCCCTCCACTTT. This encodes CASSLSRTGNSPLHF.

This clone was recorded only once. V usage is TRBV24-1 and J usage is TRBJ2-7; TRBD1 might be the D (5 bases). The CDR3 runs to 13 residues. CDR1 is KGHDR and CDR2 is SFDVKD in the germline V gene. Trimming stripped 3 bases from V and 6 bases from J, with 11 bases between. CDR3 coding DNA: TGTGCCACCAGTGATGGGGCCCTCCTCGAGCAGTACTTC. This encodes CATSDGALLEQYF.

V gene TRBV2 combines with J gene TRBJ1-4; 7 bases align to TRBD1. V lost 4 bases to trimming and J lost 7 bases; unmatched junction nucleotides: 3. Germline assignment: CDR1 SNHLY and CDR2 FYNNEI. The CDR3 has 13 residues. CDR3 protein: CASSGDSGEKLFF. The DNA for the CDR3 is TGTGCCAGCAGTGGGGACAGTGGTGAAAAACTGTTTTTT. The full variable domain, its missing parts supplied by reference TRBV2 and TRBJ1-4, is EPEVTQTPSHQVTQMGQEVILRCVPISNHLYFYWYRQILGQKVEFLVSFYNNEISEKSEIFDDQFSVERPDGSNFTLKIRSTKLEDSAMYFCASSGDSGEKLFFGSGTQLSVL.

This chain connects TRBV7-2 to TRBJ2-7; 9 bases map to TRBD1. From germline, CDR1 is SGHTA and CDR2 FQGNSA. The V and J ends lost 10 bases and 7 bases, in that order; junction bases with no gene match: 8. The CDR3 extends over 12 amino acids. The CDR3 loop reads CATTQGASEQYF. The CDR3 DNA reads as TGTGCCACCACACAGGGGGCGAGTGAGCAGTACTTC.

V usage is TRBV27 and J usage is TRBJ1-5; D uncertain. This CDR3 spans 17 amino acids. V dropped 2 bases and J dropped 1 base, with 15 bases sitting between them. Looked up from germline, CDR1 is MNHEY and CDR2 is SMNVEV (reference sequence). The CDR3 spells CASSLNGRLGSNQPQHF. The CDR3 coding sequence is TGTGCCAGCAGTTTAAACGGCCGACTCGGGAGCAATCAGCCCCAGCATTTT.

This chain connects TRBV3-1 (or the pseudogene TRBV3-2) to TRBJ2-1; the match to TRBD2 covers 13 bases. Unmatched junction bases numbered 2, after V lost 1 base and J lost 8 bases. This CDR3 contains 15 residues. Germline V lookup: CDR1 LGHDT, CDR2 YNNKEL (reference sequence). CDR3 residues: CASSQGTSGSHEQFF. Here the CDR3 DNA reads TGTGCCAGCAGCCAAGGGACTAGCGGGAGTCATGAGCAGTTCTTC.

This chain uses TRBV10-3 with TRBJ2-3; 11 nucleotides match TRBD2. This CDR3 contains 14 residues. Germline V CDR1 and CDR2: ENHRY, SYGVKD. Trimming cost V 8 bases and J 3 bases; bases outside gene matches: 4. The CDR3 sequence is CAIGTSGRTDTQYF. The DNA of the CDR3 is TGTGCCATCGGGACTAGCGGTAGAACAGATACGCAGTATTTT.

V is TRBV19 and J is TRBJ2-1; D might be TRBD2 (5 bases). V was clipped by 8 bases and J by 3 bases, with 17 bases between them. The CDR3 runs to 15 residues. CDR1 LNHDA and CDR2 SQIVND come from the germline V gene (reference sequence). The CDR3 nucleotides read TGTGCCAGTGCCACGAGAGGGAGTGGCTACAATGAGCAGTTCTTC. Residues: CASATRGSGYNEQFF.

In nucleotides, the CDR3 is TGTGCCACCAGCCAGACAGGGGGCTACGAGCAGTACTTC. As protein: CATSQTGGYEQYF. The chain employs TRBV24-1 and TRBJ2-7; 9 nucleotides agree with TRBD1. The ends lost 7 bases at V and 3 bases at J; junction bases unmatched: 3. The CDR3 covers 13 residues. The germline CDR1 and CDR2 sequences are KGHDR and SFDVKD.

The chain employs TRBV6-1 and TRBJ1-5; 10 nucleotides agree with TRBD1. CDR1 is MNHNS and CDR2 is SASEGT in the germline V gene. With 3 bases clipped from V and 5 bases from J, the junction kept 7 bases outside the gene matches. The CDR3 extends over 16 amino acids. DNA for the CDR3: TGTGCCAGCAGTGACGACCGGGACAGGGGTTATCAGCCCCAGCATTTT. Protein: CASSDDRDRGYQPQHF.

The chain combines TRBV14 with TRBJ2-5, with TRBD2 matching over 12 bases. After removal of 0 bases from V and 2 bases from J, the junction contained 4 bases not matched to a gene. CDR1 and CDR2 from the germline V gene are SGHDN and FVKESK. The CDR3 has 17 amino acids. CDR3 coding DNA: TGTGCCAGCAGCCAAGATAACCTAGCGGGAGGGCAAGAGACCCAGTACTTC. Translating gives CASSQDNLAGGQETQYF.

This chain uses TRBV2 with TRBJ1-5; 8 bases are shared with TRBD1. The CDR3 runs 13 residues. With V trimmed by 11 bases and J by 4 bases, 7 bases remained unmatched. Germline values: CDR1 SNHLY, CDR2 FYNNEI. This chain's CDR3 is CARGQGPNQPQHF. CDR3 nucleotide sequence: TGTGCCCGAGGACAGGGCCCAAATCAGCCCCAGCATTTT. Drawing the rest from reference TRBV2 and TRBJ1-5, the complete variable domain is EPEVTQTPSHQVTQMGQEVILRCVPISNHLYFYWYRQILGQKVEFLVSFYNNEISEKSEIFDDQFSVERPDGSNFTLKIRSTKLEDSAMYFCARGQGPNQPQHFGDGTRLSIL.

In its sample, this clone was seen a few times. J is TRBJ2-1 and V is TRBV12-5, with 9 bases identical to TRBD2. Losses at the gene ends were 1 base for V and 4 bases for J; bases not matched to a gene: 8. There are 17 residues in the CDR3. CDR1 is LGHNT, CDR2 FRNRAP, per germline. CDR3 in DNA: TGTGCTAGTGGTTTGGATTCCCTGGGACTAGCTTACAATGAGCAGTTCTTC. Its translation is CASGLDSLGLAYNEQFF.

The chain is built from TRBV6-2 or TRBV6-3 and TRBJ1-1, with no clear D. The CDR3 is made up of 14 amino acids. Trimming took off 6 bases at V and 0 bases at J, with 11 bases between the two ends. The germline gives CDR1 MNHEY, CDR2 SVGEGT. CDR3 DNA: TGTGCCAGCAGCGATGGAGGGATGAACACTGAAGCTTTCTTT. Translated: CASSDGGMNTEAFF.

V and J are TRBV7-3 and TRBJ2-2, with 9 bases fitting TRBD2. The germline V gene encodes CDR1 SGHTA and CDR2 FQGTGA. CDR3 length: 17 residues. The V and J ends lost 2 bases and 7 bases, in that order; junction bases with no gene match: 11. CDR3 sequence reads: CASSLVRGLASVGELFF. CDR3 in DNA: TGTGCCAGCAGCTTAGTGAGAGGACTAGCGTCGGTCGGGGAGCTGTTTTTT.

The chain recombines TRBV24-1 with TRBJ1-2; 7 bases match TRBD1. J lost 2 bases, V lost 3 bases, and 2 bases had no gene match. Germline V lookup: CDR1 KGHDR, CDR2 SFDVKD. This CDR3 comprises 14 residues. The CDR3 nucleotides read TGTGCCACCAGTGATCCGGGACAGAACTATGGCTACACCTTC. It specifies CATSDPGQNYGYTF.

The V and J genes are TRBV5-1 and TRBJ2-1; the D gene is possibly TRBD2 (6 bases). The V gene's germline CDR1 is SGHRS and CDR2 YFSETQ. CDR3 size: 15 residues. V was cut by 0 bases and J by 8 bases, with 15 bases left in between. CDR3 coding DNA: TGCGCCAGCAGCTTGGGTCGGAGGGAAGGGGATGAGCAGTTCTTC. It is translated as CASSLGRREGDEQFF.

The CDR3 DNA reads as TGTGCCAGCAGCGTCGATGGCAGTACCTACAATGAGCAGTTCTTC. Its protein is CASSVDGSTYNEQFF. The J gene is TRBJ2-1, the V gene TRBV7-3; no firm D call. With 5 bases removed from V and 2 bases from J, the gap between germline ends came to 13 bases. The CDR3 length is 15 residues. Germline CDR1 reads SGHTA; CDR2 reads FQGTGA.

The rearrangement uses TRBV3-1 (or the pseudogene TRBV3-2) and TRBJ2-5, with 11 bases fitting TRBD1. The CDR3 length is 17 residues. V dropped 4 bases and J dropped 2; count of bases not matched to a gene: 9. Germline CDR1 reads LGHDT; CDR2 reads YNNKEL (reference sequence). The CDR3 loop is CASSPDRGPPLQETQYF. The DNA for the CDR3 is TGTGCCAGCAGCCCGGACAGGGGGCCCCCACTTCAAGAGACCCAGTACTTC.

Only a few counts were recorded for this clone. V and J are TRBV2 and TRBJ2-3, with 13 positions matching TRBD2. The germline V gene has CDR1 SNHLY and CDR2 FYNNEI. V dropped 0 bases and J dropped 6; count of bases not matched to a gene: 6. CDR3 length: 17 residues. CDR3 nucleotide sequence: TGTGCCAGCAGTGAAGCGCTAACTAGCGGGAGGGGGGATACGCAGTATTTT. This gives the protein CASSEALTSGRGDTQYF. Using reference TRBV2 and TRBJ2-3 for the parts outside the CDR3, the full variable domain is EPEVTQTPSHQVTQMGQEVILRCVPISNHLYFYWYRQILGQKVEFLVSFYNNEISEKSEIFDDQFSVERPDGSNFTLKIRSTKLEDSAMYFCASSEALTSGRGDTQYFGPGTRLTVL.

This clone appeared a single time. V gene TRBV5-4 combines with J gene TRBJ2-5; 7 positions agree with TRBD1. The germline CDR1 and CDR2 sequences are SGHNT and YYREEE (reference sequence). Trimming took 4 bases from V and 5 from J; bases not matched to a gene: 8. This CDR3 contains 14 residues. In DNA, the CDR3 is TGTGCCAGCAGCGCTTACAGGGGTTCGGAGACCCAGTACTTC. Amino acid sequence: CASSAYRGSETQYF.

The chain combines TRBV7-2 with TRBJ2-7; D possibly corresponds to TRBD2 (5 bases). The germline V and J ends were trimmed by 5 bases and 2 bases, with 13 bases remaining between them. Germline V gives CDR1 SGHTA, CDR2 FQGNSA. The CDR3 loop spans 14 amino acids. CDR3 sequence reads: CASSPPAGAYEQYF. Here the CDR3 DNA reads TGTGCCAGCAGCCCCCCCGCGGGCGCCTACGAGCAGTACTTC.

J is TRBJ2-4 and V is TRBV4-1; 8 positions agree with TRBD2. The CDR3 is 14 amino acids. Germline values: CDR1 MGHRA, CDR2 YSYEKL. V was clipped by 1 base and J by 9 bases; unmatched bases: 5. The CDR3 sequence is CASSQASGSRIQYF. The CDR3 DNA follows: TGCGCCAGCAGCCAAGCCAGCGGGAGTCGCATTCAGTACTTC.